This T cell receptor (beta chain) was sequenced for a study of blood T cells in healthy people across ages. A sample-barcoded 5' primer and a J-beta primer mix were used in a second PCR of roughly 7 to 12 cycles. TCRdb independently ran MiXCR on the 5' RACE reads; one entry per CDR3 protein. The table shows more than 650,000 distinct CDR3 sequences, with 22% occurring only once. Per-sample PBMC isolation yielded at least 6.5 million cells. This CDR3 has 14 amino acids. Germline-derived CDR1 and CDR2 are DFQATT and SNEGSKA (reference sequence). V gene TRBV20-1 combines with J gene TRBJ2-1; 10 nucleotides align to TRBD2. The J call may be in error: the DNA end matches TRBJ2-7 better. Sequenced sample: blood. The clonotype originates from a man in his 70s in good health. The DNA of the CDR3 is TGCAGTGCTAGACTAGCGGGGGCCTTATACGAGCAGTACTTC. The encoded protein is CSARLAGALYEQYF.